Listed below are T cell receptor beta chains from one sample, sequenced in a study of Tregs in tolerant kidney transplant recipients. Libraries were prepared by immunoSEQ multiplex PCR; TCRdb keeps only in-frame clonotypes and omits some of them. This sample has 100,000 to 150,000 clones, with roughly 93% found just once. The sample consisted of CD4+ T cells from blood. The receptors originated from a human donor in good health. The CDR3 runs from the conserved cysteine through the conserved F or W. D genes are given only for firm matches. Only part of the rows carry a size: once, few, many, or a class if the clone is expanded.

d_gene,v_gene,len,abundance,j_gene,CDR3aa,CDR3nt
.,TRBV30,11,once,TRBJ2-5,CAWSVQETQYF,TGTGCCTGGAGTGTACAAGAGACCCAGTACTTC
TRBD1,TRBV6-6,14,.,TRBJ2-5,CASSYGQGAETQYF,TGTGCCAGCAGTTACGGGCAGGGGGCAGAGACCCAGTACTTC
.,TRBV29-1,14,.,TRBJ2-1,CSVRSGFSYNEQFF,TGCAGCGTCCGTAGCGGTTTCTCCTACAATGAGCAGTTCTTC
.,TRBV5-6,14,.,TRBJ1-4,CASSRVGPNEKLFF,TGTGCCAGCAGCCGCGTGGGGCCCAATGAAAAACTGTTTTTT
.,TRBV9,15,.,TRBJ2-5,CASSVRGQLQETQYF,TGTGCCAGCAGCGTACGGGGACAACTACAAGAGACCCAGTACTTC
TRBD2,TRBV7-2,18,.,TRBJ2-7,CASSLAPGTSGSPYEQYF,TGTGCCAGCAGCTTAGCCCCCGGGACTAGCGGGAGCCCCTACGAGCAGTACTTC
.,TRBV11-2,12,.,TRBJ1-1,CASSPGSREAFF,TGTGCCAGCAGCCCGGGGTCCAGGGAAGCTTTCTTT
.,TRBV7-2,13,.,TRBJ2-3,CASSDRQALRGYF,TGTGCCAGCAGCGATAGACAGGCCCTCAGGGGGTATTTT
.,TRBV7-2,13,.,TRBJ2-7,CASSLGSPYEQYF,TGTGCCAGCAGCTTAGGCAGCCCCTACGAGCAGTACTTC
.,TRBV27,16,.,TRBJ2-6,CASSLWRVSGANVLTF,TGTGCCAGCAGTTTATGGAGGGTGTCTGGGGCCAACGTCCTGACTTTC
TRBD1,TRBV2,13,.,TRBJ2-7,CASSVQGYYEQYF,TGTGCCAGCAGTGTACAGGGGTACTACGAGCAGTACTTC
TRBD1,TRBV19,15,.,TRBJ1-2,CASSRGTGRNYGYTF,TGTGCCAGTAGCCGCGGGACAGGGCGTAACTATGGCTACACCTTC
TRBD1,TRBV6-1,14,.,TRBJ1-2,CASREGAILYGYTF,TGTGCCAGCAGGGAGGGGGCGATCCTCTATGGCTACACCTTC
.,TRBV7-9,14,.,TRBJ1-2,CASSLEAGGRGYTF,TGTGCCAGCAGCTTAGAAGCAGGAGGGCGAGGCTACACCTTC
.,TRBV10-2,15,.,TRBJ2-1,CASSERPISYNEQFF,TGCGCCAGCAGTGAAAGACCTATCTCCTACAATGAGCAGTTCTTC
.,TRBV6-5,16,.,TRBJ2-7,CASSYSRSGSPYEQYF,TGTGCCAGCAGTTACTCTCGGTCTGGGAGCCCCTACGAGCAGTACTTC
.,TRBV6-5,14,.,TRBJ2-7,CASSPIPGSYEQYF,TGTGCCAGCAGTCCCATCCCCGGGTCGTACGAGCAGTACTTC
TRBD1,TRBV4-1,16,.,TRBJ2-1,CASSQPRQGLGNEQFF,TGCGCCAGCAGCCAACCTAGACAGGGATTGGGTAATGAGCAGTTCTTC
.,TRBV11-2,16,few,TRBJ1-3,CASSLVTVLSGNTIYF,TGTGCCAGCAGCTTAGTAACAGTCCTCTCTGGAAACACCATATATTTT
.,TRBV10-1,16,.,TRBJ2-1,CASSDLEASSYNEQFF,TGCGCCAGCAGTGATCTGGAGGCTAGCTCCTACAATGAGCAGTTCTTC
.,TRBV7-9,11,.,TRBJ2-5,CASTSPKTQYF,TGTGCCAGCACTTCGCCCAAGACCCAGTACTTC
.,TRBV4-1,15,.,TRBJ2-2,CASSQPTSFTGELFF,TGCGCCAGCAGCCAGCCTACTAGCTTCACCGGGGAGCTGTTTTTT
.,TRBV5-1,14,.,TRBJ2-7,CASTKDRQSYEQYF,TGCGCCAGCACTAAAGACAGGCAATCCTACGAGCAGTACTTC
.,TRBV5-1,15,.,TRBJ2-5,CASSLTGTQKETQYF,TGCGCCAGCAGCTTGACCGGGACTCAAAAAGAGACCCAGTACTTC
.,TRBV7-9,14,.,TRBJ2-7,CASRLQGGNYEQYF,TGTGCCAGCAGGTTGCAGGGAGGAAACTACGAGCAGTACTTC
TRBD2,TRBV15,16,.,TRBJ2-1,CATSRTGTSGDNEQFF,TGTGCCACCAGCAGGACCGGGACTAGCGGCGACAATGAGCAGTTCTTC
.,TRBV6-1,15,.,TRBJ1-2,CASSEAQNGGDGYTF,TGTGCCAGCAGTGAAGCGCAAAATGGGGGGGATGGCTACACCTTC
TRBD1,TRBV4-1,18,.,TRBJ1-5,CASSQSPARGLSNQPQHF,TGCGCCAGCAGCCAAAGCCCGGCCAGGGGGCTTTCCAATCAGCCCCAGCATTTT
.,TRBV18,16,.,TRBJ2-2,CASSPPESSNTGELFF,TGTGCCAGCTCACCCCCGGAGAGCTCGAACACCGGGGAGCTGTTTTTT
TRBD1,TRBV6-5,15,.,TRBJ2-7,CASNSIRDRFYEQYF,TGTGCCAGCAACTCTATCCGGGACAGATTCTACGAGCAGTACTTC
TRBD1,TRBV5-1,14,.,TRBJ1-3,CASSPTGLRNTIYF,TGCGCCAGCAGTCCGACAGGGCTAAGAAACACCATATATTTT
.,TRBV7-8,15,.,TRBJ1-2,CASGPRRGIDYGYTF,TGTGCCAGCGGACCTCGGAGAGGGATTGACTATGGCTACACCTTC
.,TRBV19,12,.,TRBJ2-1,CASPNDRGEQFF,TGTGCCAGTCCCAATGATAGGGGCGAGCAGTTCTTC
.,TRBV5-1,14,.,TRBJ2-3,CASSLGGRTDTQYF,TGCGCCAGCAGCTTGGGGGGGCGCACAGATACGCAGTATTTT
.,TRBV9,18,.,TRBJ2-5,CASSRQGNVFNGGETQYF,TGTGCCAGCAGCAGGCAGGGTAACGTTTTCAATGGGGGAGAGACCCAGTACTTC
TRBD1,TRBV5-1,14,.,TRBJ2-1,CASYRQGLGNEQFF,TGCGCCAGCTATAGACAGGGATTGGGTAATGAGCAGTTCTTC
TRBD2,TRBV18,16,.,TRBJ2-2,CASSPLAGINTGELFF,TGTGCCAGCTCACCACTAGCGGGAATAAACACCGGGGAGCTGTTTTTT
.,TRBV6-4,14,.,TRBJ2-3,CASSDGGASDTQYF,TGTGCCAGCAGTGACGGGGGGGCGTCAGATACGCAGTATTTT
TRBD1,TRBV9,15,.,TRBJ2-7,CASSSFDRGPGEQYF,TGTGCCAGCAGCTCCTTCGACAGGGGGCCGGGGGAGCAGTACTTC
.,TRBV9,13,.,TRBJ1-1,CASSASLNTEAFF,TGTGCCAGCAGCGCCTCACTGAACACTGAAGCTTTCTTT
.,TRBV6-5,16,.,TRBJ2-7,CASSSPRTGRVYEQYF,TGTGCCAGCAGTTCTCCTCGGACAGGGAGGGTCTACGAGCAGTACTTC
TRBD1,TRBV19,16,.,TRBJ1-2,CASSILRTGLEDGYTF,TGTGCCAGTAGTATCTTGAGGACAGGGCTTGAGGATGGCTACACCTTC